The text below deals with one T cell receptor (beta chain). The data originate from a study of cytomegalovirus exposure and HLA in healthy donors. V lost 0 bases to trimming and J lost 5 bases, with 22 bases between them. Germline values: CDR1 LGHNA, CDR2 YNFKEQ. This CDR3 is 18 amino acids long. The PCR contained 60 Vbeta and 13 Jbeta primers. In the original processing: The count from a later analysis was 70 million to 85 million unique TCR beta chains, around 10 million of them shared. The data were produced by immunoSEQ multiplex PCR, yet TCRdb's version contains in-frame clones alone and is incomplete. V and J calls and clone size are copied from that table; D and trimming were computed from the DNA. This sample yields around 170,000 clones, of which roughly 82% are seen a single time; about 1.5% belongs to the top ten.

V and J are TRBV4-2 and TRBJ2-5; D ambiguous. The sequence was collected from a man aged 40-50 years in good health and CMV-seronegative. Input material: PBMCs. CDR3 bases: TGTGCCAGCAGCCAAGAAGGTGGCGCGCAACAGCCGTGGGAGACCCAGTACTTC. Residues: CASSQEGGAQQPWETQYF.